Listed here are 30 T cell receptor beta chains from one sample, sequenced in a study of blood T cell repertoires in COVID-19. Repertoires were generated with immunoSEQ multiplex PCR, while TCRdb's copy carries only in-frame clones and drops some. The data hold about 210,000 clones, with 81% observed a single time. What was sequenced was PBMCs or T cells enriched from blood (not recorded which). Receptors were obtained from a woman between 50 and 59 years old with acute COVID-19.

Of note for this clone: Other nucleotide sequences in the sample specify the same CDR3. J is TRBJ2-7 and V is TRBV7-2; 11 nucleotides align to TRBD2. Germline CDR1 SGHTA, CDR2 FQGNSA. The V gene end was trimmed by 3 bases and the J gene end by 2 bases; junction bases not matched to a gene: 0. The CDR3 sequence is 14 residues long. The CDR3 spells CASSFSGGAYEQYF. For the CDR3, the DNA is TGTGCCAGCAGCTTTAGCGGGGGGGCCTACGAGCAGTACTTC.

This sequence joins TRBV18 and TRBJ2-1; 14 positions match TRBD2. This CDR3 is built from 17 residues. Germline CDR1 and CDR2: KGHSH and LQKENI. The V and J ends lost 2 bases and 7 bases, in that order; junction bases with no gene match: 7. As DNA, the CDR3 is TGTGCCAGCTCACCAATCGACGGACTAGCGGGAGGAAATGAGCAGTTCTTC. Residues: CASSPIDGLAGGNEQFF. The full variable domain, with the rest looked up from reference TRBV18 and TRBJ2-1, is NAGVMQNPRHLVRRRGQEARLRCSPMKGHSHVYWYRQLPEEGLKFMVYLQKENIIDESGMPKERFSAEFPKEGPSILRIQQVVRGDSAAYFCASSPIDGLAGGNEQFFGPGTRLTVL.

The V gene is TRBV3-1 (or the pseudogene TRBV3-2), the J gene TRBJ1-5, with D unclear. Per germline, CDR1 LGHDT and CDR2 YNNKEL (reference sequence). The CDR3 totals 14 residues. V gave up 1 base and J gave up 3 bases, with 7 bases separating them. The CDR3, as DNA: TGTGCCAGCAGCCAAGGGGCAGCCAATCAGCCCCAGCATTTT. It translates to CASSQGAANQPQHF.

This chain uses TRBV7-2 with TRBJ2-5; 7 nucleotides match TRBD1. Looked up from germline, CDR1 is SGHTA and CDR2 is FQGNSA. The ends lost 4 bases at V and 1 base at J; junction bases unmatched: 6. This CDR3 spans 15 amino acids. The CDR3 DNA reads TGTGCCAGCAGCTGGAACAGGGGTCCCCAAGAGACCCAGTACTTC. Translated, it gives CASSWNRGPQETQYF. Variable domain in full (rest from reference TRBV7-2 and TRBJ2-5): GAGVSQSPSNKVTEKGKDVELRCDPISGHTALYWYRQSLGQGLEFLIYFQGNSAPDKSGLPSDRFSAERTGGSVSTLTIQRTQQEDSAVYLCASSWNRGPQETQYFGPGTRLLVL.

This clone appeared a single time. Other DNA sequences within the sample encode an identical CDR3. J is TRBJ2-1 and V is TRBV3-1 (or the pseudogene TRBV3-2); D is uncertain. V shed 1 base and J shed 8 bases, with 6 bases lying between them. CDR3 length: 12 residues. The germline V gene encodes CDR1 LGHDT and CDR2 YNNKEL (reference sequence). As DNA, the CDR3 is TGTGCCAGCAGCCAAGTTTCAGATGAGCAGTTCTTC. Protein sequence: CASSQVSDEQFF.

This sequence joins TRBV5-1 and TRBJ1-4; D remains ambiguous. The germline gives CDR1 SGHRS, CDR2 YFSETQ. V was trimmed by 0 bases and J by 4 bases, leaving 10 bases between them. This CDR3 region has 15 residues. Here the CDR3 reads CASSLAYENNEKLFF. The CDR3 DNA reads TGCGCCAGCAGCTTGGCGTACGAGAATAATGAAAAACTGTTTTTT. Supplemented by reference TRBV5-1 and TRBJ1-4, the full variable domain reads KAGVTQTPRYLIKTRGQQVTLSCSPISGHRSVSWYQQTPGQGLQFLFEYFSETQRNKGNFPGRFSGRQFSNSRSEMNVSTLELGDSALYLCASSLAYENNEKLFFGSGTQLSVL.

The chain combines TRBV30 with TRBJ1-4; D ambiguous. The V gene lost 0 bases and the J gene lost 6 bases, with 5 bases spanning the gap. Germline V gene lookup returns CDR1 GTSNPN and CDR2 SVGIG (reference sequence). This CDR3 region has 12 residues. The CDR3 DNA sequence: TGTGCCTGGAGTGTTCTTTATGAAAAACTGTTTTTT. Its translation is CAWSVLYEKLFF.

V gene TRBV11-2 combines with J gene TRBJ2-1; 7 positions match TRBD2. Germline lookup yields CDR1 SGHAT and CDR2 FQNNGV. This CDR3 is 20 amino acids long. V lost 0 bases to trimming and J lost 5 bases; unmatched junction nucleotides: 19. The CDR3 protein is CASSLEYEGAWTSFHNEQFF. The CDR3 DNA is TGTGCCAGCAGCTTAGAATATGAGGGTGCGTGGACTAGTTTCCACAATGAGCAGTTCTTC.

This clone was observed a handful of times. The chain uses TRBV15 and TRBJ1-5; 9 bases are shared with TRBD1. CDR1 is LNHNV and CDR2 is YYDKDF in the germline V gene (reference sequence). The CDR3 consists of 14 residues. J was trimmed by 4 bases and V by 3 bases; bases with no gene match: 1. The CDR3 sequence is CATSRGQGNQPQHF. Written as DNA, the CDR3 is TGTGCCACCAGCAGGGGACAGGGAAATCAGCCCCAGCATTTT. Based on the CDR3 plus reference TRBV15 and TRBJ1-5, the full variable domain is DAMVIQNPRYQVTQFGKPVTLSCSQTLNHNVMYWYQQKSSQAPKLLFHYYDKDFNNEADTPDNFQSRRPNTSFCFLDIRSPGLGDTAMYLCATSRGQGNQPQHFGDGTRLSIL.

Written as DNA, the CDR3 is TGTGCCACCAGTGATTTGGGGACAGCCCAAGAGACCCAGTACTTC. Residues: CATSDLGTAQETQYF. This chain joins TRBV24-1 and TRBJ2-5; 7 positions agree with TRBD1. The CDR3 covers 15 residues. The ends lost 0 bases at V and 1 base at J; junction bases unmatched: 1. Germline CDR1 reads KGHDR; CDR2 reads SFDVKD.

The chain employs TRBV11-2 and TRBJ2-3; no clear D. Trimming removed 0 bases at V and 0 bases at J, with 10 bases between. Per the germline V gene, CDR1 is SGHAT and CDR2 is FQNNGV. This CDR3 is built from 16 residues. As DNA, the CDR3 is TGTGCCAGCAGCTTAGATTTCCCTCTTAGCACAGATACGCAGTATTTT. It codes for CASSLDFPLSTDTQYF.

V gene TRBV6-5 combines with J gene TRBJ2-7, with 10 bases lining up with TRBD1. Losses at the gene ends were 6 bases for V and 2 bases for J; bases not matched to a gene: 7. Germline V lookup: CDR1 MNHEY, CDR2 SVGAGI. CDR3 length equals 15 residues. CDR3 region: CASRKPGQGTYEQYF. In nucleotides, the CDR3 is TGTGCCAGCAGAAAACCGGGACAGGGGACCTACGAGCAGTACTTC.

The genes are TRBV7-2 and TRBJ2-1; 16 bases line up with TRBD2. V shed 5 bases, J shed 5 bases, and the junction held 9 bases outside the gene matches. Per the germline V gene, CDR1 is SGHTA and CDR2 is FQGNSA. This CDR3 contains 18 residues. The CDR3 DNA sequence: TGTGCCAGCAGCGTGGGACTAGCGGGAGGGCGGTTTAACAATGAGCAGTTCTTC. This gives the protein CASSVGLAGGRFNNEQFF. The full variable domain, rest sourced from reference TRBV7-2 and TRBJ2-1, is GAGVSQSPSNKVTEKGKDVELRCDPISGHTALYWYRQSLGQGLEFLIYFQGNSAPDKSGLPSDRFSAERTGGSVSTLTIQRTQQEDSAVYLCASSVGLAGGRFNNEQFFGPGTRLTVL.

On this clone: With a far larger clone one base away, a read error is the likely cause. The chain is built from TRBV11-3 and TRBJ1-4; tentatively, D is TRBD1 (6 bases). The germline V and J ends were trimmed by 2 bases and 6 bases, with 10 bases remaining between them. The CDR3 extends over 14 amino acids. Per the germline V gene, CDR1 is SGHNT and CDR2 is YENEEA. CDR3 nucleotide sequence: TGTGCCAGCAGCTTACGGGGGGCGGATGAAAAACTGTTTTTT. This sequence encodes CASSLRGADEKLFF.

The CDR3 DNA sequence: TGTGCCAGCAGGGACACCCAATATTGGGGCAATCAGCCCCAGCATTTT. Encoded protein: CASRDTQYWGNQPQHF. This rearrangement joins TRBV28 to TRBJ1-5; D may be TRBD1 (5 bases). CDR1 and CDR2 from the germline V gene are MDHEN and SYDVKM. This CDR3 has 16 amino acids. V lost 6 bases and J lost 2, with 17 bases in between.

The V gene is TRBV10-3, the J gene TRBJ1-1; TRBD1 might be the D (5 bases). The CDR3 consists of 15 residues. V dropped 0 bases and J dropped 1 base, with 9 bases sitting between them. The germline V gene encodes CDR1 ENHRY and CDR2 SYGVKD. This chain's CDR3 is CAISESGGSNTEAFF. In DNA form, the CDR3 reads TGTGCCATCAGTGAGTCCGGGGGATCGAACACTGAAGCTTTCTTT.

This clone was detected a few times. The J gene is TRBJ2-7, the V gene TRBV21-1; the table gives TRBD1 as D, unverified against the DNA. TRBV21-1 is tagged as a pseudogene. The CDR3 is 15 residues long. CDR3 nucleotide sequence: TGTGCCAGCAGCTCCCCCGGGGGACAGAGTTACGAGCAGTACTTC. This encodes CASSSPGGQSYEQYF.

This clone was recorded once. In nucleotides, the CDR3 is TGTGCTAGTGGTTTGGTACAGGGACCCTACGAGCAGTACTTC. Its translation is CASGLVQGPYEQYF. The chain carries TRBV12-5 and TRBJ2-7; D might be TRBD1 (6 bases). The CDR3 length is 14 residues. The V end lost 0 bases, the J end lost 2 bases, and 8 bases lay between the germline ends. The V gene's germline CDR1 is LGHNT and CDR2 FRNRAP.

This chain uses TRBV6-2 or TRBV6-3 with TRBJ1-4; TRBD1 aligns across 9 bases. This CDR3 has 17 residues. The germline CDR1 and CDR2 sequences are MNHEY and SVGEGT. Trimming removed 6 bases from V and 7 bases from J; junction bases left unmatched: 15. CDR3 nucleotides: TGTGCCAGCAGCCCCCACCCCCTCGGGACAGGGATTGAAAAACTGTTTTTT. Protein product: CASSPHPLGTGIEKLFF.

The CDR3 nucleotides are TGTGCCAGCAGCCAGGGACAGGTACACACTGAAGCTTTCTTT. Its protein product is CASSQGQVHTEAFF. This chain links TRBV7-2 with TRBJ1-1; 8 nucleotides match TRBD1. The germline CDR1 and CDR2 sequences are SGHTA and FQGNSA. V shed 5 bases and J 3 bases; nucleotides not matched to a gene: 5. CDR3 size: 14 residues.

The chain is built from TRBV24-1 and TRBJ2-2; D is perhaps TRBD2 (6 bases). This CDR3 is built from 15 residues. Germline loops: CDR1 KGHDR, CDR2 SFDVKD. Trimming cost V 0 bases and J 7 bases, with 11 bases left between them. CDR3 region: CATSDLQTAGGELFF. CDR3 DNA sequence: TGTGCCACCAGTGATTTGCAAACAGCGGGCGGGGAGCTGTTTTTT.

The chain couples TRBV9 to TRBJ2-1, with D possibly being TRBD1 (5 bases). With 0 bases removed from V and 2 bases from J, the gap between germline ends came to 12 bases. This CDR3 has 16 residues. Per germline, CDR1 SGDLS and CDR2 YYNGEE. The CDR3 spells CASSVGTQGTYNEQFF. The DNA for the CDR3 is TGTGCCAGCAGCGTAGGGACCCAGGGTACCTACAATGAGCAGTTCTTC. Together with reference TRBV9 and TRBJ2-1, the CDR3 gives the full variable domain: DSGVTQTPKHLITATGQRVTLRCSPRSGDLSVYWYQQSLDQGLQFLIQYYNGEERAKGNILERFSAQQFPDLHSELNLSSLELGDSALYFCASSVGTQGTYNEQFFGPGTRLTVL.

J is TRBJ2-5 and V is TRBV7-2; no clear D. The V end was cut by 3 bases, the J end by 4 bases, with 9 bases between. The germline V gene encodes CDR1 SGHTA and CDR2 FQGNSA. This CDR3 region has 13 residues. The CDR3 region is CASSLIYTETQYF. The CDR3 nucleotides are TGTGCCAGCAGCTTGATCTATACAGAGACCCAGTACTTC.

The rearrangement joins TRBV18 to TRBJ1-2; D gene ambiguous. CDR1 KGHSH and CDR2 LQKENI come from the germline V gene. The V end lost 3 bases, the J end lost 0 bases, and 11 bases lay between the germline ends. The CDR3 runs to 15 residues. The CDR3 is CASSPFGSSNYGYTF. In nucleotides, the CDR3 is TGTGCCAGCTCACCCTTTGGGAGCTCTAACTATGGCTACACCTTC. Using reference TRBV18 and TRBJ1-2 for the parts outside the CDR3, the full variable domain is NAGVMQNPRHLVRRRGQEARLRCSPMKGHSHVYWYRQLPEEGLKFMVYLQKENIIDESGMPKERFSAEFPKEGPSILRIQQVVRGDSAAYFCASSPFGSSNYGYTFGSGTRLTVV.

The table lists this clone with a count of one. V and J are TRBV28 and TRBJ2-1; D not resolved. The germline CDR1 and CDR2 sequences are MDHEN and SYDVKM. Between the trimmed V and J ends, which lost 7 bases and 5 bases, there was a span of 18 bases. This CDR3 spans 15 amino acids. This CDR3 is CASTTTLGYDNEQFF. The CDR3 DNA reads TGTGCCAGCACGACCACGCTAGGCTACGACAATGAGCAGTTCTTC.

The V call is TRBV11-3, the J call TRBJ1-2, with 8 bases fitting TRBD1. Trimming cost V 5 bases and J 8 bases; bases outside gene matches: 10. Germline loops: CDR1 SGHNT, CDR2 YENEEA. This CDR3 region has 14 residues. The CDR3 loop reads CASSGQGGVLGYTF. Here the CDR3 DNA reads TGTGCCAGCAGCGGACAGGGCGGTGTCTTAGGCTACACCTTC. Looking up the rest from reference TRBV11-3 and TRBJ1-2 gives the full variable domain: EAGVVQSPRYKIIEKKQPVAFWCNPISGHNTLYWYLQNLGQGPELLIRYENEEAVDDSQLPKDRFSAERLKGVDSTLKIQPAELGDSAVYLCASSGQGGVLGYTFGSGTRLTVV.

The chain carries TRBV18 and TRBJ1-1; tentative D call: TRBD1 (5 bases). The CDR3 has 16 amino acids. The V gene's germline CDR1 is KGHSH and CDR2 LQKENI. V lost 0 bases, J lost 1 base, and 12 bases lay in between. This CDR3 reads CASSPPYGGANTEAFF. DNA of the CDR3: TGTGCCAGCTCACCACCGTATGGAGGGGCGAACACTGAAGCTTTCTTT.

This clone was found a few times. The rearrangement uses TRBV24-1 and TRBJ2-2; D might be TRBD2 (6 bases). V was cut by 2 bases and J by 5 bases, with 11 bases left in between. CDR1 is KGHDR, CDR2 SFDVKD, per germline. The CDR3 has 15 amino acids. DNA of the CDR3: TGTGCCACCAGTGATTCAGGGAGGTTGACCGGGGAGCTGTTTTTT. This sequence encodes CATSDSGRLTGELFF.

V is TRBV19 and J is TRBJ2-7; D is possibly TRBD2 (6 bases). This CDR3 is built from 13 residues. The germline V gene encodes CDR1 LNHDA and CDR2 SQIVND (reference sequence). V shed 3 bases and J shed 3 bases, with 9 bases lying between them. The CDR3 protein is CASSIIGGYEQYF. The CDR3, as DNA: TGTGCCAGTAGTATTATCGGGGGCTACGAGCAGTACTTC.

J is TRBJ2-7 and V is TRBV9; 7 positions match TRBD1. After removal of 0 bases from V and 4 bases from J, the junction contained 7 bases not matched to a gene. Per germline, CDR1 SGDLS and CDR2 YYNGEE. The CDR3 contains 15 residues. The CDR3, as DNA: TGTGCCAGCAGCGTAGGTCTACAGGGACAGTACGAGCAGTACTTC. Protein sequence: CASSVGLQGQYEQYF.